This TCR beta chain was sequenced in a study of cytomegalovirus exposure and HLA in healthy donors. The PCR was carried out with 60 Vbeta primers and 13 Jbeta primers. Using immunoSEQ multiplex PCR, the repertoire was profiled, and TCRdb retains in-frame clones only, with some absent. The sample contains approximately 120,000 clones, roughly 80% of which appear only once. Study observations and caveats: Most of the TCR beta V segments (in an earlier analysis) were productive either about 87% or about 30% of the time.

In the case of this clone: Its antigen is as yet unknown.

This CDR3 is 15 amino acids long. Germline loops: CDR1 MGHRA, CDR2 YSYEKL. The ends were cut back, 2 bases at V and 7 bases at J, with 15 bases in the middle. The TCR was taken from a female donor in good health and CMV-seronegative. The V gene is TRBV4-1, the J gene TRBJ1-5; TRBD1 is a possible D gene (5 bases). Source material: PBMCs. The CDR3 bases are TGCGCCAGCAGCCAACCCGAGCGGGGCGGGCAGCCCCAGCATTTT. Translation: CASSQPERGGQPQHF.